This is a list of T cell receptor beta chains from one sample in a study of blood T cell repertoires in COVID-19. Using immunoSEQ multiplex PCR, the repertoire was profiled, and TCRdb retains in-frame clones only, with some absent. The sample carries 140,000 to 150,000 clones, roughly 90% recorded once. The sequenced sample consisted of peripheral blood. These receptors all come from a man aged 65 to 85 with acute or convalescent COVID-19. CDR3s include the opening cysteine and the closing phenylalanine or tryptophan. The D gene is left open where the match is weak. Expanded clones get a size class; other rows say once, few or many, or leave the size out.

TRBV5-1	TRBJ2-7	NA	TRBD2	CASSWTSGSPSEQYF	TGCGCCAGCAGCTGGACTAGCGGGAGCCCCTCCGAGCAGTACTTC
TRBV7-9	TRBJ2-7	few	TRBD1	CASSETGLLYEQYF	TGTGCCAGCAGCGAGACAGGGCTCCTCTACGAGCAGTACTTC
TRBV18	TRBJ2-7	once	NA	CASSPNTGSSYEQYF	TGTGCCAGCTCACCTAATACAGGGTCCTCCTACGAGCAGTACTTC
TRBV5-1	TRBJ1-2	few	TRBD1	CASSLGGTVRGDYGYTF	TGCGCCAGCAGCTTGGGTGGGACAGTCCGCGGGGACTATGGCTACACCTTC
TRBV11-2	TRBJ2-3	NA	NA	CASGRAGPDTQYF	TGTGCCAGCGGGCGGGCCGGGCCAGATACGCAGTATTTT
TRBV3-1/TRBV3-2	TRBJ1-5	NA	NA	CASSHGGGRAGGRNQPQHF	TGTGCCAGCAGCCACGGTGGGGGGAGGGCCGGAGGGCGCAATCAGCCCCAGCATTTT
TRBV5-4	TRBJ2-2	NA	NA	CASSLDRTNTGELFF	TGTGCCAGCAGCTTGGACAGGACGAACACCGGGGAGCTGTTTTTT
TRBV6-5	TRBJ1-2	NA	TRBD1	CASSPRTGDGYGYTF	TGTGCCAGCAGTCCTCGGACAGGGGATGGCTATGGCTACACCTTC
TRBV5-1	TRBJ2-1	few	NA	CASSLQHGGWDEQFF	TGCGCCAGCAGCTTGCAGCATGGAGGATGGGATGAGCAGTTCTTC
TRBV19	TRBJ2-2	NA	NA	CASSSLGRNTGELFF	TGTGCCAGTAGTAGCCTTGGGAGAAACACCGGGGAGCTGTTTTTT
TRBV28	TRBJ2-7	NA	NA	CASNEPGQAYEQYF	TGTGCCAGCAACGAACCGGGACAAGCTTACGAGCAGTACTTC
TRBV28	TRBJ2-2	NA	TRBD1	CASSPRDRERTGELFF	TGTGCCAGCAGTCCCCGGGACAGGGAACGCACCGGGGAGCTGTTTTTT
TRBV5-4	TRBJ2-3	NA	NA	CASRREDTQYF	TGTGCCAGCAGGCGAGAAGATACGCAGTATTTT
TRBV7-8	TRBJ2-1	NA	TRBD1	CASSLDRGRDNEQFF	TGTGCCAGCAGCTTAGACAGGGGGCGCGACAATGAGCAGTTCTTC
TRBV5-8	TRBJ2-3	NA	TRBD2	CASSLASGGPPTDTQYF	TGTGCCAGCAGCTTGGCTAGCGGGGGCCCACCCACAGATACGCAGTATTTT
TRBV6-5	TRBJ1-5	NA	NA	CASSGGRRNQPQHF	TGTGCCAGTTCGGGAGGTAGGCGCAATCAGCCCCAGCATTTT
TRBV24-1	TRBJ1-3	NA	NA	CATSDKLNFLEGNTIYF	TGTGCCACCAGTGATAAATTAAACTTCCTAGAAGGAAACACCATATATTTT
TRBV5-8	TRBJ1-2	NA	NA	CASSLTAAYGYTF	TGTGCCAGCAGCTTGACAGCCGCCTATGGCTACACCTTC
TRBV15	TRBJ2-4	NA	NA	CATSRVGGPFKNIQYF	TGTGCCACCAGCAGAGTTGGGGGCCCCTTCAAAAACATTCAGTACTTC
TRBV18	TRBJ1-4	few	NA	CASSPPNTKATNEKLFF	TGTGCCAGCTCACCACCGAACACAAAAGCAACTAATGAAAAACTGTTTTTT
TRBV30	TRBJ1-6	few	TRBD1	CAWREVTGVSPLHF	TGTGCCTGGAGAGAGGTCACAGGGGTATCACCCCTCCACTTT
TRBV3-1/TRBV3-2	TRBJ1-6	few	NA	CASSPALGGVGSPLHF	TGTGCCAGCAGCCCTGCGTTGGGGGGAGTGGGCTCACCCCTCCACTTT
TRBV19	TRBJ1-5	NA	TRBD1	CASSRRLGTGADQPQHF	TGTGCCAGTAGTAGAAGACTCGGGACAGGGGCGGATCAGCCCCAGCATTTT
TRBV12-3/TRBV12-4	TRBJ2-7	NA	NA	CASSYGTTYEQYF	TGTGCCAGCAGTTACGGGACAACCTACGAGCAGTACTTC
TRBV6-1	TRBJ1-2	once	NA	CASSDRVPFGYTF	TGTGCCAGCAGTGATCGGGTCCCATTTGGCTACACCTTC
TRBV5-4	TRBJ1-6	NA	TRBD1	CASSLTQGAGGGSPLHF	TGTGCCAGCAGCTTAACGCAAGGAGCAGGGGGAGGTTCACCCCTCCACTTT
TRBV23-1	TRBJ2-7	NA	TRBD1	CASSQSRDSSYEQYF	TGCGCCAGCAGTCAATCCCGGGACAGCTCCTACGAGCAGTACTTC
TRBV7-9	TRBJ2-1	NA	TRBD1	CASSVGQVLFF	TGTGCCAGCAGCGTGGGACAGGTTCTGTTCTTC
TRBV14	TRBJ2-7	NA	TRBD2	CASSLEGAGGPIYEQYF	TGTGCCAGCAGCCTCGAGGGGGCGGGAGGGCCTATCTACGAGCAGTACTTC
TRBV28	TRBJ2-2	NA	NA	CASREGGGTGELFF	TGTGCCAGCAGGGAGGGAGGGGGCACCGGGGAGCTGTTTTTT
TRBV7-9	TRBJ1-2	NA	NA	CATRTVTQGRDTF	TGTGCCACCAGAACTGTGACCCAGGGCAGGGACACCTTC
TRBV3-1/TRBV3-2	TRBJ1-1	NA	NA	CASSQDRGGTEAFF	TGTGCCAGCAGCCAAGATCGAGGGGGCACTGAAGCTTTCTTT
TRBV6-2/TRBV6-3	TRBJ1-1	NA	TRBD1	CASSIQGGDTEAFF	TGTGCCAGCAGTATACAGGGGGGGGACACTGAAGCTTTCTTT
TRBV6-5	TRBJ1-6	few	TRBD1	CASSRGTAYTPLHF	TGTGCCAGCAGCCGTGGGACAGCCTATACACCCCTCCACTTT
TRBV5-4	TRBJ2-1	NA	TRBD2	CASSLAVTSGAYNEQFF	TGTGCCAGCAGCTTGGCCGTCACTAGCGGGGCCTACAATGAGCAGTTCTTC
TRBV6-1	TRBJ1-1	NA	NA	CASSSDTGNTEAFF	TGTGCCAGCAGTTCGGACACAGGGAACACTGAAGCTTTCTTT
TRBV19	TRBJ2-1	NA	TRBD2	CASSITSGNPRNEQFF	TGTGCCAGTAGTATAACTAGCGGGAACCCCCGCAATGAGCAGTTCTTC
TRBV4-2	TRBJ1-1	NA	NA	CASSHPTVTEAFF	TGTGCCAGCAGCCATCCGACAGTCACTGAAGCTTTCTTT
TRBV19	TRBJ2-1	NA	TRBD2	CASSPVRKTSGSSYNEQFF	TGTGCCAGTAGTCCAGTCAGGAAGACTAGCGGGAGCTCCTACAATGAGCAGTTCTTC
TRBV15	TRBJ1-2	few	NA	CATSRDWTGSDGYTF	TGTGCCACCAGCAGAGATTGGACGGGGTCGGATGGCTACACCTTC
TRBV5-4	TRBJ2-3	NA	TRBD1	CASSLRQGVTYTDTQYF	TGTGCCAGCAGCCTCAGACAGGGGGTGACTTACACAGATACGCAGTATTTT
TRBV19	TRBJ2-3	NA	NA	CATKGGDTQYF	TGTGCCACCAAAGGGGGAGATACGCAGTATTTT
TRBV2	TRBJ2-5	NA	NA	CASSLHGPEQETQYF	TGTGCCAGCAGTCTCCATGGGCCGGAACAAGAGACCCAGTACTTC
TRBV29-1	TRBJ2-7	NA	NA	CSVGTGNKQYF	TGCAGCGTTGGTACAGGGAATAAGCAGTACTTC
TRBV6-4	TRBJ1-2	NA	NA	CASSSYPGNYGYTF	TGTGCCAGCAGCTCTTACCCCGGGAACTATGGCTACACCTTC